Listed here are 29 T cell receptor beta chains from one sample, sequenced in a study of shared clonotypes between healthy human individuals. TCRdb's table, derived via immunoSEQ multiplex PCR, lists solely in-frame clones and lacks some. This sample has 400,000 to 600,000 clones, with roughly 95% found just once. The sample was naive CD4+ T cells sorted from blood. As for subset: CD45RA+ positively selected. These receptors were collected from a woman aged 25 to 39 in good health.

The V gene is TRBV18, the J gene TRBJ2-5; D uncertain. Germline V gene lookup returns CDR1 KGHSH and CDR2 LQKENI. Trimming took off 3 bases at V and 1 base at J, with 18 bases between the two ends. This CDR3 comprises 17 residues. The CDR3 nucleotides are TGTGCCAGCTCACCGAGAGACTTAGGTGCCACCCAAGAGACCCAGTACTTC. It yields the protein CASSPRDLGATQETQYF.

This sequence joins TRBV15 and TRBJ2-7; D perhaps matches TRBD1 (6 bases). V lost 2 bases and J 3 bases, leaving 17 bases between the germline ends. From germline, CDR1 is LNHNV and CDR2 YYDKDF (reference sequence). CDR3 length equals 16 residues. In DNA form, the CDR3 reads TGTGCCACCAGCAGAAAAGGGCGGACAGCCAACTACGAGCAGTACTTC. Amino acids: CATSRKGRTANYEQYF.

V is TRBV5-1 and J is TRBJ1-5; maybe TRBD1 (5 bases). Deletions cut 4 bases from V and 0 bases from J, with 11 bases between. Germline loops: CDR1 SGHRS, CDR2 YFSETQ. The CDR3 is made up of 15 amino acids. CDR3 sequence: CASSQGPYSNQPQHF. CDR3 in DNA: TGCGCCAGCAGCCAGGGACCATATAGCAATCAGCCCCAGCATTTT.

This chain connects TRBV5-4 to TRBJ2-1, with D perhaps given as TRBD1 or TRBD2 (6 bases each). V was cut by 0 bases and J by 0 bases, with 13 bases left in between. In germline, CDR1 is SGHNT, CDR2 YYREEE (reference sequence). CDR3 size: 17 residues. The CDR3 nucleotides read TGTGCCAGCAGCTTGGGAGGGGGGCTTAGCTCCTACAATGAGCAGTTCTTC. Translated: CASSLGGGLSSYNEQFF. The full variable domain, completed using reference TRBV5-4 and TRBJ2-1, is ETGVTQSPTHLIKTRGQQVTLRCSSQSGHNTVSWYQQALGQGPQFIFQYYREEENGRGNFPPRFSGLQFPNYSSELNVNALELDDSALYLCASSLGGGLSSYNEQFFGPGTRLTVL.

The rearrangement links TRBV4-1 to TRBJ2-1; 8 nucleotides agree with TRBD1. This CDR3 has 17 residues. The ends lost 1 base at V and 7 bases at J; junction bases unmatched: 12. Germline V gives CDR1 MGHRA, CDR2 YSYEKL. CDR3 DNA: TGCGCCAGCAGCCAAGTAGGGGCTCGGACAGGGATGAATGAGCAGTTCTTC. Protein: CASSQVGARTGMNEQFF.

The chain carries TRBV7-2 and TRBJ1-1, with a weak D call TRBD1 (6 bases). Per the germline V gene, CDR1 is SGHTA and CDR2 is FQGNSA. The CDR3 is 15 amino acids. Deletions cut 1 base from V and 2 bases from J, with 11 bases between. This CDR3 reads CASSLDRGSNTEAFF. In DNA, the CDR3 is TGTGCCAGCAGCTTAGATAGGGGGTCCAACACTGAAGCTTTCTTT.

The chain links TRBV14 to TRBJ2-1, with D uncertain. The CDR3 is made up of 16 amino acids. With 4 bases removed from V and 6 bases from J, the gap between germline ends came to 19 bases. The germline CDR1 and CDR2 sequences are SGHDN and FVKESK. The CDR3 region is CASSLLSEQGVNEQFF. The CDR3 DNA reads TGTGCCAGCAGCCTTCTAAGCGAGCAAGGAGTCAATGAGCAGTTCTTC.

The rearrangement uses TRBV6-5 and TRBJ1-5; the D is unclear. The germline V gene encodes CDR1 MNHEY and CDR2 SVGAGI. CDR3 length equals 9 residues. V was pared by 8 bases and J by 9 bases, with 5 bases between. The CDR3 loop reads CASALPQHF. The CDR3 DNA follows: TGTGCCAGCGCACTGCCCCAGCATTTT.

The rearrangement uses TRBV5-1 and TRBJ1-1; 9 nucleotides agree with TRBD1. V was clipped by 4 bases and J by 5 bases; unmatched bases: 6. The CDR3 totals 14 residues. Germline values: CDR1 SGHRS, CDR2 YFSETQ. CDR3 DNA sequence: TGCGCCAGCAGCGGGGGACAGGGTGAAACTGAAGCTTTCTTT. Amino acids: CASSGGQGETEAFF.

V is TRBV15 and J is TRBJ2-5, with D possibly TRBD1 on 5 matching bases. The CDR3 is made up of 14 amino acids. Germline V gene data show CDR1 as LNHNV and CDR2 as YYDKDF (reference sequence). Trimming cost V 1 base and J 1 base, with 7 bases left between them. This chain's CDR3 is CATSRATVQETQYF. The CDR3 DNA sequence: TGTGCCACCAGCAGAGCGACAGTCCAAGAGACCCAGTACTTC.

As regards this clone: Other DNA sequences from this sample encode an identical CDR3 as well. The chain couples TRBV10-3 to TRBJ1-5; D not resolved. Germline V gene sequence: CDR1 ENHRY, CDR2 SYGVKD. The CDR3 is 12 residues long. V was cut by 4 bases and J by 3 bases, with 4 bases left in between. The DNA of the CDR3 is TGTGCCATCAGTGTAGACAATCAGCCCCAGCATTTT. Amino acids: CAISVDNQPQHF.

V is TRBV5-1 and J is TRBJ1-2, with 9 bases aligning to TRBD1. CDR1 and CDR2 from the germline V gene are SGHRS and YFSETQ. V trimming: 4 bases; J trimming: 4 bases; junction bases outside the gene matches: 17. The CDR3 is made up of 18 amino acids. The CDR3 nucleotides read TGCGCCAGCAGCCTGGTTACCGGGACAGGGCAGCTAAGCTATGGCTACACCTTC. Its translation: CASSLVTGTGQLSYGYTF.

The chain recombines TRBV19 with TRBJ2-1; TRBD2 aligns across 13 bases. V dropped 10 bases and J dropped 10; count of bases not matched to a gene: 7. In germline, CDR1 is LNHDA, CDR2 SQIVND (reference sequence). This CDR3 has 13 amino acids. The CDR3 nucleotides are TGTGCCATCGGACTAGCGGGAGCGCACGAGCAGTTCTTC. It specifies CAIGLAGAHEQFF.

The chain has TRBV7-2 and TRBJ2-4; D perhaps matches TRBD2 (5 bases). This CDR3 has 15 amino acids. Germline V gene data show CDR1 as SGHTA and CDR2 as FQGNSA. The ends were cut back, 3 bases at V and 7 bases at J, with 16 bases in the middle. For the CDR3, the DNA is TGTGCCAGCAGCTTCGGGTCCTTTGGACTCAACATTCAGTACTTC. Translation: CASSFGSFGLNIQYF.

The chain couples TRBV10-3 to TRBJ2-1, with 8 bases identical to TRBD2. The CDR3 length is 14 residues. After removal of 3 bases from V and 3 bases from J, the junction contained 1 base not matched to a gene. Germline loops: CDR1 ENHRY, CDR2 SYGVKD. Here the CDR3 reads CAISEREGYNEQFF. CDR3 bases: TGTGCCATCAGTGAACGGGAGGGCTACAATGAGCAGTTCTTC.

The rearrangement links TRBV5-1 to TRBJ1-1, with TRBD1 as a possible D gene (5 bases). The CDR3 is made up of 14 amino acids. CDR1 is SGHRS and CDR2 is YFSETQ in the germline V gene. The V end lost 2 bases, the J end lost 4 bases, and 12 bases lay between the germline ends. In nucleotides, the CDR3 is TGCGCCAGCAGCTTCGGGGGGGAAGTCACTGAAGCTTTCTTT. Translation gives CASSFGGEVTEAFF.

The chain recombines TRBV18 with TRBJ2-5; 7 bases match TRBD2. The last part of the DNA fits TRBJ2-7 better; the J call may be wrong. Germline CDR1 KGHSH, CDR2 LQKENI. This CDR3 has 15 amino acids. CDR3 nucleotides: TGTGCCAGCTCATCGGGAAAGGGAGGGCCTTACGAGCAGTACTTC. Protein sequence: CASSSGKGGPYEQYF.

This chain links TRBV28 with TRBJ2-7; TRBD1 matches 7 bases. In germline, CDR1 is MDHEN, CDR2 SYDVKM. Trimming removed 7 bases from V and 2 bases from J; junction bases left unmatched: 11. There are 15 residues in the CDR3. The CDR3 loop is CASTILPGQTYEQYF. For the CDR3, the DNA is TGTGCCAGCACCATATTACCGGGACAGACCTACGAGCAGTACTTC.

V usage is TRBV5-1 and J usage is TRBJ1-3, with D possibly matching TRBD1 (5 bases). V shed 4 bases and J shed 2 bases, with 19 bases lying between them. CDR3 length: 17 amino acids. In germline, CDR1 is SGHRS, CDR2 YFSETQ. In nucleotides, the CDR3 is TGCGCCAGCAGCCCCGGCAGGGATTATGTTGCTGGAAACACCATATATTTT. This encodes CASSPGRDYVAGNTIYF.

The chain carries TRBV5-8 and TRBJ2-7, with D possibly called TRBD1 or TRBD2 (5 bases each). V was trimmed by 2 bases and J by 1 base, leaving 16 bases between them. The germline CDR1 and CDR2 sequences are SGHTS and YDEGEE. The CDR3 sequence is 16 residues long. CDR3 sequence reads: CASSFFPGRLSYEQYF. As DNA, the CDR3 is TGTGCCAGCAGCTTTTTCCCAGGGAGACTTTCCTACGAGCAGTACTTC. Drawing the rest from reference TRBV5-8 and TRBJ2-7, the complete variable domain is EAGVTQSPTHLIKTRGQQATLRCSPISGHTSVYWYQQALGLGLQFLLWYDEGEERNRGNFPPRFSGRQFPNYSSELNVNALELEDSALYLCASSFFPGRLSYEQYFGPGTRLTVT.

The chain combines TRBV29-1 with TRBJ2-7; D gene uncertain. CDR1 is SQVTM and CDR2 is ANQGSEA in the germline V gene. CDR3 length: 12 residues. The V end was cut by 2 bases, the J end by 2 bases, with 7 bases between. The CDR3 reads CSVESSAYEQYF. In DNA, the CDR3 is TGCAGCGTTGAAAGCTCGGCCTACGAGCAGTACTTC.

The chain carries TRBV4-1 and TRBJ2-7; D might be TRBD2 (6 bases). Per germline, CDR1 MGHRA and CDR2 YSYEKL. The CDR3 contains 15 residues. V lost 1 base to trimming and J lost 3 bases, with 13 bases between them. CDR3 region: CASSQAPAGIYEQYF. The CDR3 DNA reads as TGCGCCAGCAGCCAAGCTCCCGCGGGGATCTACGAGCAGTACTTC.

The rearrangement joins TRBV2 to TRBJ2-5; D ambiguous. CDR3 size: 15 residues. Germline V gene lookup returns CDR1 SNHLY and CDR2 FYNNEI. Trimming took 0 bases from V and 2 from J, leaving 10 bases between them. The CDR3 reads CASSEASALQETQYF. As DNA, the CDR3 is TGTGCCAGCAGTGAAGCGTCCGCCTTACAAGAGACCCAGTACTTC.

This chain joins TRBV2 and TRBJ2-1, with 11 nucleotides matching TRBD2. The length of the CDR3 is 13 residues. Germline V gene lookup returns CDR1 SNHLY and CDR2 FYNNEI. Trimming removed 9 bases from V and 6 bases from J; junction bases left unmatched: 4. The CDR3: CASGTSGLNEQFF. In nucleotides, the CDR3 is TGTGCCAGTGGGACTAGCGGTCTCAATGAGCAGTTCTTC.

This chain links TRBV2 with TRBJ2-7, with TRBD2 matching over 8 bases. Trimming took 3 bases from V and 2 from J; bases not matched to a gene: 9. Germline CDR1 is SNHLY and CDR2 is FYNNEI. The length of the CDR3 is 16 residues. The CDR3 DNA reads as TGTGCCAGCAGTGAGTACCCAGCGGGAGTGACCTACGAGCAGTACTTC. It is translated as CASSEYPAGVTYEQYF.

The chain combines TRBV2 with TRBJ1-4, with no clear D. CDR1 and CDR2 (germline): SNHLY, FYNNEI. Trimming took 10 bases from V and 4 from J, leaving 22 bases between them. This CDR3 is 16 amino acids long. Here the CDR3 DNA reads TGTGCCACTACGCGAAAAGGCGGGGTGAATAATGAAAAACTGTTTTTT. It translates to CATTRKGGVNNEKLFF.

The genes are TRBV2 and TRBJ2-7; D unresolved. Germline V gene sequence: CDR1 SNHLY, CDR2 FYNNEI. CDR3 length: 13 amino acids. Between the trimmed V and J ends, which lost 5 bases and 3 bases, there was a span of 11 bases. CDR3 nucleotides: TGTGCCAGCAGTTATGACGGTGTCTACGAGCAGTACTTC. Amino acid sequence: CASSYDGVYEQYF.

The chain joins TRBV6-6 to TRBJ2-7; TRBD2 might be the D (7 bases). Trimming removed 5 bases from V and 4 bases from J, with 18 bases in between. Germline V gene sequence: CDR1 MNHNY, CDR2 SVGAGI (reference sequence). The CDR3 covers 15 residues. CDR3 DNA sequence: TGTGCCAGCAGTCGTGCGGGAGAGGGGGGGTACGAGCAGTACTTC. Amino acids: CASSRAGEGGYEQYF.

The V gene is TRBV30, the J gene TRBJ2-2, with 9 bases lining up with TRBD1. The CDR3 contains 16 residues. The V gene end was trimmed by 0 bases and the J gene end by 5 bases; junction bases not matched to a gene: 7. Germline V gives CDR1 GTSNPN, CDR2 SVGIG (reference sequence). Written as DNA, the CDR3 is TGTGCCTGGAGTGTAGTACAGGGGGCAACAACCGGGGAGCTGTTTTTT. Residues: CAWSVVQGATTGELFF.